Below, one TCR beta chain is given with its context. The antigen remains unidentified. Every sample had roughly 100,000 of its TCR templates assayed. Profiled with immunoSEQ multiplex PCR; TCRdb holds only in-frame clones, not every one. The table lists 100,000 to 120,000 clones, about 93% of them singletons. The entry originates in a study of siplizumab effects on memory and regulatory T cells. The CDR3 consists of 15 residues. After removal of 5 bases from V and 3 bases from J, the junction contained 5 bases not matched to a gene. Germline-derived CDR1 and CDR2 are SEHNR and FQNEAQ (reference sequence). General study points: Roughly 75-97% of proliferating CD4+ or CD8+ clones lacked an assignable naive or memory phenotype. Proliferating Tregs taken from siplizumab cultures were not shown to have a confirmed suppressive function. Unstimulated subset assignment was obtained for only a minor fraction of alloreactive clones.

The chain has TRBV7-9 and TRBJ2-2; 8 positions match TRBD1. The material sequenced was CD4+ T cells sorted from blood. This sequence originates from a human donor in good health. As DNA, the CDR3 is TGTGCCAGCAGCAGACAGGGGTCCGACACCGGGGAGCTGTTTTTT. Its translation is CASSRQGSDTGELFF.